The 17 T cell receptor beta chains reported below all come from one sample, sequenced in a study of blood T cell repertoires in COVID-19. Using immunoSEQ multiplex PCR, the repertoire was profiled, and TCRdb retains in-frame clones only, with some absent. The sample includes 150,000 to 200,000 clones, 65% to 85% seen only once; the top ten take roughly a tenth. Sample: peripheral blood. These receptors were obtained from a woman of 80 years or more with active or convalescent COVID-19.

The J gene is TRBJ1-1, the V gene TRBV3-1 (or the pseudogene TRBV3-2), with D possibly TRBD1 on 5 matching bases. Trimming took 2 bases from V and 8 from J, leaving 15 bases between them. Germline V gives CDR1 LGHDT, CDR2 YNNKEL (reference sequence). The CDR3 is 14 amino acids. The CDR3 reads CASSQQVRAGEAFF. CDR3 nucleotide sequence: TGTGCCAGCAGCCAACAGGTCAGGGCGGGAGAAGCTTTCTTT.

The J gene is TRBJ2-7, the V gene TRBV5-1; D is perhaps TRBD1 (6 bases). The germline CDR1 and CDR2 sequences are SGHRS and YFSETQ. The CDR3 is 14 residues long. V lost 5 bases and J lost 2, with 14 bases in between. CDR3 region: CASRVDSLAYEQYF. The CDR3 nucleotides read TGCGCCAGCAGGGTGGACAGTTTGGCCTACGAGCAGTACTTC.

The J gene is TRBJ1-1, the V gene TRBV7-2; D is unclear. V gave up 0 bases and J gave up 1 base, with 3 bases separating them. The CDR3 totals 13 residues. Germline V gives CDR1 SGHTA, CDR2 FQGNSA. CDR3 region: CASSLARNTEAFF. CDR3 sequence (DNA): TGTGCCAGCAGCTTAGCCAGGAACACTGAAGCTTTCTTT. The complete variable domain, with remaining parts taken from reference TRBV7-2 and TRBJ1-1, reads GAGVSQSPSNKVTEKGKDVELRCDPISGHTALYWYRQSLGQGLEFLIYFQGNSAPDKSGLPSDRFSAERTGGSVSTLTIQRTQQEDSAVYLCASSLARNTEAFFGQGTRLTVV.

The V gene is TRBV9, the J gene TRBJ2-3, with 8 bases lining up with TRBD2. The CDR3 loop spans 15 amino acids. V dropped 5 bases and J dropped 0; count of bases not matched to a gene: 5. Germline-derived CDR1 and CDR2 are SGDLS and YYNGEE. CDR3 residues: CASSAGGASTDTQYF. The CDR3 region has the DNA TGTGCCAGCAGTGCCGGGGGGGCCAGCACAGATACGCAGTATTTT.

The genes are TRBV4-3 and TRBJ1-1, with 7 positions matching TRBD1. Trimming took 0 bases from V and 4 from J; bases not matched to a gene: 11. CDR1 and CDR2 (germline): LGHNA, YSLEER. The CDR3 consists of 17 residues. CDR3 DNA sequence: TGCGCCAGCAGCCAAGAATCGACAGGGAGGTTGAGCACTGAAGCTTTCTTT. It yields the protein CASSQESTGRLSTEAFF.

This clone was seen a few times. The chain joins TRBV7-6 to TRBJ2-7; the D is unclear. This CDR3 is built from 15 residues. CDR1 and CDR2 (germline): SGHVS, FNYEAQ. Trimming took 1 base from V and 1 from J, leaving 11 bases between them. Written as DNA, the CDR3 is TGTGCCAGCAGCTTAGTTTCAGGCGAGTCCTACGAGCAGTACTTC. Translated, it gives CASSLVSGESYEQYF.

This CDR3 is CAIRTSGGSTGELFF. In DNA, the CDR3 is TGTGCCATCAGGACTAGCGGGGGGAGCACCGGGGAGCTGTTTTTT. This chain links TRBV6-5 with TRBJ2-2; 14 nucleotides agree with TRBD2. CDR3 size: 15 residues. CDR1 and CDR2 from the germline V gene are MNHEY and SVGAGI. Trimming took 10 bases from V and 4 from J; bases not matched to a gene: 5.

This clone was seen repeatedly, ten times or more. This rearrangement joins TRBV30 to TRBJ1-2; D possibly corresponds to TRBD1 (5 bases). The germline V and J ends were trimmed by 4 bases and 4 bases, with 16 bases remaining between them. The CDR3 contains 14 residues. The germline CDR1 and CDR2 sequences are GTSNPN and SVGIG (reference sequence). DNA for the CDR3: TGTGCCTGGAACGCCGGGGGGAACGGCTATGGCTACACCTTC. It encodes CAWNAGGNGYGYTF.

The gene calls are TRBV9 and TRBJ2-5; D remains unclear. The CDR3 contains 15 residues. V was clipped by 4 bases and J by 2 bases, with 15 bases between them. The germline CDR1 and CDR2 sequences are SGDLS and YYNGEE. The chain's CDR3 is CASSSHGALQETQYF. The CDR3 coding sequence is TGTGCCAGCAGCTCCCATGGTGCACTTCAAGAGACCCAGTACTTC.

The chain uses TRBV6-5 and TRBJ2-2; 8 bases agree with TRBD1. The trim removed 7 bases at V and 1 base at J, leaving 5 bases unmatched. This CDR3 has 15 amino acids. Looked up from germline, CDR1 is MNHEY and CDR2 is SVGAGI. The chain's CDR3 is CASNSGTGNTGELFF. The CDR3 nucleotides read TGTGCCAGCAACTCCGGGACAGGGAACACCGGGGAGCTGTTTTTT.

The V gene is TRBV15, the J gene TRBJ1-4; TRBD1 aligns across 7 bases. Germline V gene lookup returns CDR1 LNHNV and CDR2 YYDKDF (reference sequence). The CDR3 totals 16 residues. The V and J ends lost 0 bases and 6 bases, in that order; junction bases with no gene match: 7. The CDR3 loop is CATSRDGGQPYEKLFF. The DNA for the CDR3 is TGTGCCACCAGCAGAGATGGGGGACAGCCGTATGAAAAACTGTTTTTT. The whole variable domain, remainder taken from reference TRBV15 and TRBJ1-4, is DAMVIQNPRYQVTQFGKPVTLSCSQTLNHNVMYWYQQKSSQAPKLLFHYYDKDFNNEADTPDNFQSRRPNTSFCFLDIRSPGLGDTAMYLCATSRDGGQPYEKLFFGSGTQLSVL.

The rearrangement joins TRBV7-9 to TRBJ2-5; the match to TRBD1 covers 8 bases. Germline V gene data show CDR1 as SEHNR and CDR2 as FQNEAQ (reference sequence). J was trimmed by 5 bases and V by 1 base; bases with no gene match: 6. The CDR3 contains 15 residues. CDR3 sequence reads: CASSLVDRAYETQYF. The DNA of the CDR3 is TGTGCCAGCAGCTTAGTGGACAGGGCCTATGAGACCCAGTACTTC.

The J gene is TRBJ2-2, the V gene TRBV21-1; the table's TRBD2 call for D was not verified on the DNA. TRBV21-1 is tagged as a pseudogene. The CDR3 has 12 amino acids. The CDR3 region has the DNA TGTGCCAGCAGCAAACTGACCGGGGAGCTGTTTTTT. It yields the protein CASSKLTGELFF.

V and J are TRBV5-1 and TRBJ1-2; D uncertain. The CDR3 contains 12 residues. From germline, CDR1 is SGHRS and CDR2 YFSETQ. V shed 0 bases and J shed 8 bases, with 8 bases lying between them. CDR3 sequence (DNA): TGCGCCAGCAGCTTGGATGCGGGAGGCTACACCTTC. Its translation is CASSLDAGGYTF.

The J gene is TRBJ2-7, the V gene TRBV7-2; unclear D gene. The germline V gene encodes CDR1 SGHTA and CDR2 FQGNSA. V lost 7 bases and J 3 bases, leaving 16 bases between the germline ends. This CDR3 region has 14 residues. CDR3: CASTPGFDFYEQYF. The CDR3 nucleotides are TGTGCCAGCACCCCCGGGTTTGATTTCTACGAGCAGTACTTC.

The chain couples TRBV13 to TRBJ2-5; possible D gene TRBD2, 7 bases. Germline CDR1 is PRHDT and CDR2 is FYEKMQ (reference sequence). Trimming left V 5 bases short and J 4 bases short, with 20 bases between. The CDR3 spans 16 residues. The CDR3 region is CASSGTTGRAGETQYF. The CDR3 DNA is TGTGCCAGCAGCGGCACCACAGGGAGGGCAGGAGAGACCCAGTACTTC.

This clone was picked up a small number of times. The chain carries TRBV18 and TRBJ1-1; 9 nucleotides match TRBD1. J gave up 5 bases and V 6 bases, and 7 bases lay outside the gene matches. The CDR3 extends over 14 amino acids. Per the germline V gene, CDR1 is KGHSH and CDR2 is LQKENI. The CDR3: CASSRGQGETEAFF. Here the CDR3 DNA reads TGTGCCAGCTCCCGGGGACAGGGAGAGACTGAAGCTTTCTTT.